This T cell receptor beta chain was captured in a study of Ad26.COV2.S vaccination and SARS-CoV-2 variants. On the study more broadly: Donor was one of the participants in the Ad26.COV2.S arm of the COV1001 trial. The vaccine Ad26.COV2.S was put into the muscle once, or twice with 56 days between. The study's findings and limits: Breadth measured for non-spike TCRs was similar across vaccine and placebo recipients.

Profiled with immunoSEQ multiplex PCR; TCRdb holds only in-frame clones, not every one. The sample yields 300,000 to 400,000 clones, about 89% seen once. The germline V gene has CDR1 SGHDN and CDR2 FVKESK. V was cut by 4 bases and J by 3 bases, with 15 bases left in between. This CDR3 region has 15 residues. Treatment here: about 20 received Ad26.COV2.S at low or high dose, single or two shots; a few received placebo; per-sample allocation not given. Sampling was done on day 63 after the first vaccine or placebo injection. This clone has a handful of counts. The antigen remains unidentified. Sequencing used peripheral blood, obtained in a trial of Ad26.COV2.S vaccine versus placebo. This TCR came from a person between 18 and 60 years old who received the Ad26.COV2.S COVID-19 vaccine or a placebo. V and J are TRBV14 and TRBJ1-1; D might be TRBD1 (5 bases). CDR3 in DNA: TGTGCCAGCAGCCCGTCGGGACGGAGGTACACTGAAGCTTTCTTT. Protein sequence: CASSPSGRRYTEAFF.